A selection of T cell receptor beta chains follows, all from one sample in a study of OX40 agonist ivuxolimab in advanced cancers. TCRdb's table, derived via immunoSEQ multiplex PCR, lists solely in-frame clones and lacks some. The sample carries approximately 77,000 clones, over 80% recorded once. The source material was CD4+ or CD8+ T cells sorted from blood, sampled in a trial of the OX40 agonist ivuxolimab. These receptors came from an adult with an advanced solid tumor such as melanoma, head and neck, liver or kidney cancer. Both conserved end residues are part of each CDR3. Each record gives: clone size, D gene, V gene, J gene, CDR3 protein, CDR3 DNA. A D gene is named only where the DNA matches it firmly. Where a row states a size, it is once, few, many or the class of an expanded clone; other rows omit it.

size: .; D: .; V: TRBV7-6; J: TRBJ2-1; CDR3: CASSAGTTRYNEQFF; DNA: TGTGCCAGCAGCGCCGGGACCACGAGGTACAATGAGCAGTTCTTC
size: .; D: .; V: TRBV6-5; J: TRBJ1-4; CDR3: CASSTTKREKLFF; DNA: TGTGCCAGCAGTACCACAAAGAGGGAAAAACTGTTTTTT
size: .; D: TRBD1; V: TRBV19; J: TRBJ2-1; CDR3: CASSILGQGAIEQFF; DNA: TGTGCCAGTAGTATTCTTGGACAGGGGGCCATCGAGCAGTTCTTC
size: .; D: .; V: TRBV28; J: TRBJ2-7; CDR3: CASSSEGHEQYF; DNA: TGTGCCAGCAGTTCCGAAGGACACGAGCAGTACTTC
size: .; D: .; V: TRBV19; J: TRBJ1-5; CDR3: CASSIGWGNQHF; DNA: TGTGCCAGTAGTATAGGCTGGGGCAACCAGCATTTT
size: .; D: .; V: TRBV7-9; J: TRBJ2-7; CDR3: CASSSTQDKAYEQYF; DNA: TGTGCCAGCAGCTCGACACAGGATAAAGCCTACGAGCAGTACTTC
size: .; D: .; V: TRBV28; J: TRBJ2-3; CDR3: CASSFGMTQYF; DNA: TGTGCCAGCAGTTTCGGCATGACGCAGTATTTT
size: .; D: .; V: TRBV4-1; J: TRBJ1-2; CDR3: CASSQELSGSHYGYTF; DNA: TGCGCCAGCAGCCAAGAATTATCGGGTTCCCATTATGGCTACACCTTC
size: .; D: .; V: TRBV2; J: TRBJ2-1; CDR3: CASNYRQTGLNEQFF; DNA: TGTGCCAGCAACTACAGACAGACTGGGCTGAATGAGCAGTTCTTC
size: .; D: .; V: TRBV7-9; J: TRBJ2-3; CDR3: CASSSSRDGGSTDTQYF; DNA: TGTGCCAGCAGCTCCTCCCGGGACGGGGGAAGCACAGATACGCAGTATTTT
size: .; D: .; V: TRBV9; J: TRBJ2-2; CDR3: CASSVAWGSGTGELFF; DNA: TGTGCCAGCAGCGTAGCGTGGGGGTCGGGTACCGGGGAGCTGTTTTTT
size: .; D: .; V: TRBV9; J: TRBJ2-1; CDR3: CASSVADTYDEQFF; DNA: TGTGCCAGCAGCGTTGCTGACACGTACGATGAGCAGTTCTTC
size: once; D: .; V: TRBV6-5; J: TRBJ2-7; CDR3: CASSYLNPQDEQYF; DNA: TGTGCCAGCAGTTACTTAAATCCCCAGGACGAGCAGTACTTC
size: once; D: .; V: TRBV11-2; J: TRBJ2-2; CDR3: CASRLGGSGLQLFF; DNA: TGTGCCAGCAGACTGGGCGGGTCCGGCCTTCAGCTGTTTTTT
size: once; D: .; V: TRBV4-1; J: TRBJ2-1; CDR3: CASSQDGQGDIEQFF; DNA: TGCGCCAGCAGCCAAGATGGGCAGGGAGATATCGAGCAGTTCTTC
size: .; D: .; V: TRBV7-9; J: TRBJ2-1; CDR3: CASSLIPQGDEQFF; DNA: TGTGCCAGCAGCTTGATCCCCCAAGGGGATGAGCAGTTCTTC
size: .; D: .; V: TRBV25-1; J: TRBJ2-1; CDR3: CASQDSTRIEQFF; DNA: TGTGCCAGCCAGGACAGTACAAGAATTGAGCAGTTCTTC
size: .; D: TRBD1; V: TRBV28; J: TRBJ2-7; CDR3: CASTDVQGDYEQYF; DNA: TGTGCCAGCACCGATGTCCAGGGGGACTACGAGCAGTACTTC
size: .; D: .; V: TRBV5-6; J: TRBJ1-1; CDR3: CASSLGTNTEAFF; DNA: TGTGCCAGCAGCTTGGGGACGAACACTGAAGCTTTCTTT
size: .; D: .; V: TRBV6-5; J: TRBJ2-7; CDR3: CASSYSDNGYEQYF; DNA: TGTGCCAGCAGTTACTCAGACAACGGATACGAGCAGTACTTC
size: .; D: TRBD1; V: TRBV4-1; J: TRBJ2-1; CDR3: CASSQVLQGAYNEQFF; DNA: TGCGCCAGCAGCCAAGTGTTGCAGGGGGCCTACAATGAGCAGTTCTTC
size: .; D: .; V: TRBV9; J: TRBJ1-5; CDR3: CASSVGGGNQPQHF; DNA: TGTGCCAGCAGCGTAGGGGGGGGGAACCAGCCCCAGCATTTT
size: .; D: TRBD2; V: TRBV27; J: TRBJ2-7; CDR3: CASSWGSGNYEQYF; DNA: TGTGCCAGCAGTTGGGGTAGCGGGAATTACGAGCAGTACTTC
size: .; D: TRBD1; V: TRBV6-5; J: TRBJ2-7; CDR3: CASSYLDRGNYEQYF; DNA: TGTGCCAGCAGTTACTTGGACAGGGGGAACTACGAGCAGTACTTC
size: .; D: TRBD1; V: TRBV18; J: TRBJ2-4; CDR3: CASSPDRGDVKNIQYF; DNA: TGTGCCAGCTCACCTGACAGGGGAGATGTCAAAAACATTCAGTACTTC
size: .; D: .; V: TRBV5-1; J: TRBJ2-7; CDR3: CASSFFGTGYEQYF; DNA: TGCGCCAGCAGCTTTTTCGGAACGGGCTACGAGCAGTACTTC
size: .; D: TRBD1; V: TRBV13; J: TRBJ1-4; CDR3: CASSSGTEKEKLFF; DNA: TGTGCCAGCAGCTCTGGGACAGAGAAGGAAAAACTGTTTTTT
size: .; D: .; V: TRBV13; J: TRBJ1-2; CDR3: CASSLAGHGYTF; DNA: TGTGCCAGCAGCTTAGCCGGACATGGCTACACCTTC
size: .; D: .; V: TRBV15; J: TRBJ1-2; CDR3: CATRGVYGYTF; DNA: TGTGCCACCCGGGGGGTATATGGCTACACCTTC
size: few; D: .; V: TRBV10-3; J: TRBJ2-7; CDR3: CAISDGLEAYEQYF; DNA: TGTGCCATCAGTGATGGGCTGGAAGCCTACGAGCAGTACTTC
size: .; D: TRBD1; V: TRBV7-6; J: TRBJ2-2; CDR3: CASSLGGQGASGELFF; DNA: TGTGCCAGCAGCTTAGGGGGCCAGGGGGCCTCCGGGGAGCTGTTTTTT
size: .; D: TRBD2; V: TRBV5-1; J: TRBJ2-7; CDR3: CASRPGLADYEQYF; DNA: TGCGCCAGCAGGCCCGGACTAGCGGACTACGAGCAGTACTTC
size: .; D: TRBD2; V: TRBV4-2; J: TRBJ2-1; CDR3: CASSLGLAGGDEQFF; DNA: TGTGCCAGCAGCTTAGGACTAGCGGGAGGTGATGAGCAGTTCTTC
size: .; D: TRBD2; V: TRBV7-8; J: TRBJ2-5; CDR3: CASRLVRLAGVQETQYF; DNA: TGTGCCAGCAGACTTGTTCGACTAGCGGGGGTTCAAGAGACCCAGTACTTC
size: .; D: .; V: TRBV2; J: TRBJ2-4; CDR3: CANPGERRLLYF; DNA: TGTGCCAACCCGGGGGAAAGGCGGCTGTTGTACTTC
size: .; D: TRBD2; V: TRBV11-1; J: TRBJ2-1; CDR3: CASSFGRGFSHEQFF; DNA: TGTGCCAGCAGCTTTGGGAGGGGATTCTCCCATGAGCAGTTCTTC
size: .; D: TRBD2; V: TRBV13; J: TRBJ2-1; CDR3: CASSSERTSGSGNEQFF; DNA: TGTGCCAGCAGCTCCGAACGGACTAGCGGGAGTGGGAATGAGCAGTTCTTC
size: few; D: .; V: TRBV27; J: TRBJ2-1; CDR3: CASIGLSGSSYNEQFF; DNA: TGTGCCAGCATAGGGTTGAGCGGCAGCTCCTACAATGAGCAGTTCTTC
size: .; D: .; V: TRBV5-1; J: TRBJ2-3; CDR3: CASSSGSTQYF; DNA: TGCGCCAGCAGCTCTGGGTCTACGCAGTATTTT
size: .; D: TRBD2; V: TRBV4-3; J: TRBJ2-4; CDR3: CASSQGTSWDIQYF; DNA: TGCGCCAGCAGCCAGGGGACTAGCTGGGACATTCAGTACTTC
size: .; D: .; V: TRBV4-2; J: TRBJ1-5; CDR3: CASSFGGANQPQHF; DNA: TGTGCCAGCAGCTTTGGGGGGGCTAATCAGCCCCAGCATTTT
size: .; D: TRBD1; V: TRBV7-8; J: TRBJ2-4; CDR3: CASSLPGQGPELAKNIQYF; DNA: TGTGCCAGCAGCCTTCCGGGACAGGGGCCCGAACTGGCCAAAAACATTCAGTACTTC
size: .; D: .; V: TRBV28; J: TRBJ1-3; CDR3: CASSITGSGNTIYF; DNA: TGTGCCAGCAGCATAACAGGGTCTGGAAACACCATATATTTT
size: .; D: .; V: TRBV5-8; J: TRBJ2-7; CDR3: CASSLAGATYEQYF; DNA: TGTGCCAGCAGCTTGGCAGGGGCGACCTACGAGCAGTACTTC
size: .; D: .; V: TRBV9; J: TRBJ2-3; CDR3: CASSVGGFYTDTQYF; DNA: TGTGCCAGCAGCGTAGGGGGATTCTACACAGATACGCAGTATTTT
size: .; D: .; V: TRBV7-8; J: TRBJ2-7; CDR3: CASSFGAAYEQYF; DNA: TGTGCCAGCAGCTTTGGGGCCGCCTACGAGCAGTACTTC
size: once; D: .; V: TRBV7-2; J: TRBJ1-3; CDR3: CASSLDAGAGNTIYF; DNA: TGTGCCAGCAGCTTAGATGCAGGGGCCGGAAACACCATATATTTT
size: .; D: TRBD1; V: TRBV5-1; J: TRBJ2-7; CDR3: CASSFGGDRAYEQYF; DNA: TGCGCCAGCAGCTTTGGTGGGGACAGGGCCTACGAGCAGTACTTC